The sequence of this T cell receptor beta chain was determined in a study of cytomegalovirus exposure and HLA in healthy donors. Findings of the study overall: With DRB1 most and HLA-C fewest, TCR association rates differed between HLA loci in a later analysis. As a later analysis showed, a missense DCLRE1C variant was linked to trimming of TCR beta V- and J-genes.

Primers: 60 Vbeta forward and 13 Jbeta reverse. As handled by the study authors: Around 10 million shared chains were among around 80 million unique TCR beta chains counted in a later analysis. The assay was immunoSEQ multiplex PCR, and TCRdb's table has in-frame clones only and misses some. V, J and clone size are taken as reported in that table, and D and trimming were inferred from the DNA itself. This table has about 180,000 clones, more than 60% appearing once. Comment on this clone: Antigen: not known.

The sequenced sample consisted of PBMCs. This TCR was sampled from a man between 18 and 35 years old in good health and CMV-seronegative.

The CDR3 DNA sequence: TGTGCCAGCAGTCCAACTGACTCCTACGAGCAGTACTTC. Residues: CASSPTDSYEQYF. This sequence joins TRBV6-5 and TRBJ2-7; D is ambiguous. Trimming stripped 5 bases from V and 0 bases from J, with 8 bases between. This CDR3 comprises 13 residues. Germline CDR1 MNHEY, CDR2 SVGAGI.